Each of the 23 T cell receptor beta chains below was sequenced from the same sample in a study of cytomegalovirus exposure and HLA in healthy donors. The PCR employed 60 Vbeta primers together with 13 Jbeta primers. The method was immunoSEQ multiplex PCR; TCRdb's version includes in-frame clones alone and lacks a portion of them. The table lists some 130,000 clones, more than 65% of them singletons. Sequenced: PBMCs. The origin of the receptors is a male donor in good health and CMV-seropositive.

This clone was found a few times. DNA for the CDR3: TGCGCCAGCAGCCTGGGGCTAGCGGACTACAATGAGCAGTTCTTC. Protein product: CASSLGLADYNEQFF. The rearrangement links TRBV5-1 to TRBJ2-1; TRBD2 matches 7 bases. Per the germline V gene, CDR1 is SGHRS and CDR2 is YFSETQ. The CDR3 runs to 15 residues. V shed 4 bases and J 3 bases; nucleotides not matched to a gene: 7. Combining the CDR3 with reference TRBV5-1 and TRBJ2-1 gives the whole variable domain KAGVTQTPRYLIKTRGQQVTLSCSPISGHRSVSWYQQTPGQGLQFLFEYFSETQRNKGNFPGRFSGRQFSNSRSEMNVSTLELGDSALYLCASSLGLADYNEQFFGPGTRLTVL.

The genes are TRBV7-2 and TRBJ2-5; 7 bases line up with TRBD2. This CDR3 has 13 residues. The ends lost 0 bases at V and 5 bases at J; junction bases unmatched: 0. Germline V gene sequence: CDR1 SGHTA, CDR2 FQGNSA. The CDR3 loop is CASSLAGGETQYF. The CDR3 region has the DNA TGTGCCAGCAGCTTAGCGGGAGGGGAGACCCAGTACTTC.

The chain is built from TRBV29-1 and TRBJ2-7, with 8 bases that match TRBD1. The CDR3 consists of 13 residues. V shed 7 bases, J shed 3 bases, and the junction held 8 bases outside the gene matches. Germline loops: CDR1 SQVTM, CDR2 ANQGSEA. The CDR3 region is CSGVGQADYEQYF. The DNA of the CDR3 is TGCAGCGGGGTGGGACAGGCGGACTACGAGCAGTACTTC.

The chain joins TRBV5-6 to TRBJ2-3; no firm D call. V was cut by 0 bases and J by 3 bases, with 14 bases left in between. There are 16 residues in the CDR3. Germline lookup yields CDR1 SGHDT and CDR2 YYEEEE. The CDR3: CASSLEVNRLTDTQYF. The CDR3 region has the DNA TGTGCCAGCAGCTTGGAGGTTAACCGACTGACAGATACGCAGTATTTT. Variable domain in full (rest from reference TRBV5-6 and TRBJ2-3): DAGVTQSPTHLIKTRGQQVTLRCSPKSGHDTVSWYQQALGQGPQFIFQYYEEEERQRGNFPDRFSGHQFPNYSSELNVNALLLGDSALYLCASSLEVNRLTDTQYFGPGTRLTVL.

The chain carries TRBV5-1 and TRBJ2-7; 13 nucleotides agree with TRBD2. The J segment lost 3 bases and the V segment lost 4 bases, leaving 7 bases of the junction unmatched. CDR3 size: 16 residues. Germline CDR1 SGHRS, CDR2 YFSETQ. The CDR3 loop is CASSPTLAGGLYEQYF. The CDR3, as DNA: TGCGCCAGCAGCCCCACACTAGCGGGGGGGCTCTACGAGCAGTACTTC. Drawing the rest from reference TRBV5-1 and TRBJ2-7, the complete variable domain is KAGVTQTPRYLIKTRGQQVTLSCSPISGHRSVSWYQQTPGQGLQFLFEYFSETQRNKGNFPGRFSGRQFSNSRSEMNVSTLELGDSALYLCASSPTLAGGLYEQYFGPGTRLTVT.

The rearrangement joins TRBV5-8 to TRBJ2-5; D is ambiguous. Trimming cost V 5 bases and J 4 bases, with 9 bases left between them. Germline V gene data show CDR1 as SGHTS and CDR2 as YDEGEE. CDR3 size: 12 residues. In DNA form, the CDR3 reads TGTGCCAGCAGTCTAGACCGAGAGACCCAGTACTTC. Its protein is CASSLDRETQYF.

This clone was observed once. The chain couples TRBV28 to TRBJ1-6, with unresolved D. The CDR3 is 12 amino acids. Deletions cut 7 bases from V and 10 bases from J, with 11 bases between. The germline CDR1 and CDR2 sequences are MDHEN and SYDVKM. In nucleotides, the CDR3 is TGTGCCAGCACCGCCCCAGAATCACCCCTCCACTTT. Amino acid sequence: CASTAPESPLHF.

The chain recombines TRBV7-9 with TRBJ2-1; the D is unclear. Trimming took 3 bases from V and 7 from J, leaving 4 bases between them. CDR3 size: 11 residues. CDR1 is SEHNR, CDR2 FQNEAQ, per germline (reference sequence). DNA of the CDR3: TGTGCCAGCAGCTTTATTAATGAGCAGTTCTTC. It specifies CASSFINEQFF.

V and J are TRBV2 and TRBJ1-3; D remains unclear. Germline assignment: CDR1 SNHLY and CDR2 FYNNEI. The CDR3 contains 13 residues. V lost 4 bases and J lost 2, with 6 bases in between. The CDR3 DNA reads TGTGCCAGCAGTGCATCAGCTGGAAACACCATATATTTT. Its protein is CASSASAGNTIYF.

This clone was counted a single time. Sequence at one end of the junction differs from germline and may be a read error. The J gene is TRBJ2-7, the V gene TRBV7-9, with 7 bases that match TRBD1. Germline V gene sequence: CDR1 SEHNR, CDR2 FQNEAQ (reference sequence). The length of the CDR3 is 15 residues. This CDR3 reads CSSSLIPGTVYEQYF. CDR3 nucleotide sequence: TGTTCCAGCAGCTTGATTCCCGGGACAGTCTACGAGCAGTACTTC.

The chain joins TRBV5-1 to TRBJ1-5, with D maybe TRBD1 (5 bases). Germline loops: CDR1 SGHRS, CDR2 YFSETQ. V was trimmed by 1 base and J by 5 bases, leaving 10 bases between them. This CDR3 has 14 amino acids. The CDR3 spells CASSLRGSDQPQHF. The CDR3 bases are TGCGCCAGCAGCTTGCGGGGGTCGGATCAGCCCCAGCATTTT. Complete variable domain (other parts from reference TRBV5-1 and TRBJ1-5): KAGVTQTPRYLIKTRGQQVTLSCSPISGHRSVSWYQQTPGQGLQFLFEYFSETQRNKGNFPGRFSGRQFSNSRSEMNVSTLELGDSALYLCASSLRGSDQPQHFGDGTRLSIL.

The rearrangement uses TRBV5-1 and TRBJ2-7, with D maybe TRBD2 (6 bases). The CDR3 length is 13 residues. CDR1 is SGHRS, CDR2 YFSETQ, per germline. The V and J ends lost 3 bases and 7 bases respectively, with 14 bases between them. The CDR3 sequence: CASSSGGVREQYF. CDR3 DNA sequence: TGCGCCAGCAGCTCGGGCGGGGTGAGGGAGCAGTACTTC. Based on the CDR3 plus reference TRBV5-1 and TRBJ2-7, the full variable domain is KAGVTQTPRYLIKTRGQQVTLSCSPISGHRSVSWYQQTPGQGLQFLFEYFSETQRNKGNFPGRFSGRQFSNSRSEMNVSTLELGDSALYLCASSSGGVREQYFGPGTRLTVT.

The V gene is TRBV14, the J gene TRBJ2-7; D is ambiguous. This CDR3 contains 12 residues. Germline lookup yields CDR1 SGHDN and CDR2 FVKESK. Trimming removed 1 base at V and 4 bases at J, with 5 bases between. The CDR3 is CASSQVLYEQYF. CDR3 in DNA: TGTGCCAGCAGCCAAGTTCTTTACGAGCAGTACTTC.

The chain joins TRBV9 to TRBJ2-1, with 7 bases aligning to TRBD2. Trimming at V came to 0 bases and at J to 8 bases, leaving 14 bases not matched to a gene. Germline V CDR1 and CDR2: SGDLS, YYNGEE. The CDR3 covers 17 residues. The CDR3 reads CASSVALAVGRGDEQFF. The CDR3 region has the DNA TGTGCCAGCAGCGTAGCTCTAGCGGTTGGGCGGGGAGATGAGCAGTTCTTC.

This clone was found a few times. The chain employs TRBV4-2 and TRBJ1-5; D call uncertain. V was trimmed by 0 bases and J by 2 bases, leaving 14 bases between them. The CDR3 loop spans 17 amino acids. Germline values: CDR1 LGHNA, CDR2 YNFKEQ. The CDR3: CASSQDHQVLGNQPQHF. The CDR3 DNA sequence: TGTGCCAGCAGCCAAGATCATCAGGTCTTGGGCAATCAGCCCCAGCATTTT.

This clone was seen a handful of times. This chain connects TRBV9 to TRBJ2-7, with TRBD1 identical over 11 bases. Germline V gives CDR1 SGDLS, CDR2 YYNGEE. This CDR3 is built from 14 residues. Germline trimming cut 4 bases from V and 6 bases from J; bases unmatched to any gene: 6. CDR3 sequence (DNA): TGTGCCAGCAGCTCCTCCGGGACAGGGGGCGAGCAGTACTTC. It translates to CASSSSGTGGEQYF.

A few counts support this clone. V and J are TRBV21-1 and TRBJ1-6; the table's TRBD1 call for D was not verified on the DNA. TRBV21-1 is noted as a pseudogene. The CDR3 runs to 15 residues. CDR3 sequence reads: CASTHRGDYNSPLHF. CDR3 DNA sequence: TGTGCCAGCACGCACAGGGGGGACTATAATTCACCCCTCCACTTT.

The CDR3 DNA is TGTGCCAGCAGCTTAGACGGGACAGCTATCATTGACACTGAAGCTTTCTTT. Its protein is CASSLDGTAIIDTEAFF. This chain joins TRBV7-3 and TRBJ1-1, with 7 bases that match TRBD1. V lost 2 bases and J lost 3; bases outside the gene matches: 12. The CDR3 totals 17 residues. Germline V gene data show CDR1 as SGHTA and CDR2 as FQGTGA.

DNA for the CDR3: TGCGCCAGCAGCCACGGAAACGGGGGGCCCCAGCATTTT. Encoded protein: CASSHGNGGPQHF. This chain links TRBV4-1 with TRBJ1-5, with TRBD1 as a possible D gene (5 bases). Germline CDR1 is MGHRA and CDR2 is YSYEKL. V lost 3 bases, J lost 9 bases, and 12 bases lay in between. This CDR3 region has 13 residues.

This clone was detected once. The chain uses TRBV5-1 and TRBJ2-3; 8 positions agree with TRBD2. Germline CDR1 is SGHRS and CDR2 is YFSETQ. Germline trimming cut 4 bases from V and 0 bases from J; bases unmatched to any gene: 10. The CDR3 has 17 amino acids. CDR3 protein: CASSPQIAGLSTDTQYF. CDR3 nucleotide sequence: TGCGCCAGCAGCCCCCAAATAGCGGGGCTGAGCACAGATACGCAGTATTTT.

For the CDR3, the DNA is TGTGCCAGCAGCGTCAATACCGGGACAGGGGTTAATTCACCCCTCCACTTT. Its protein is CASSVNTGTGVNSPLHF. This rearrangement joins TRBV5-8 to TRBJ1-6; TRBD1 aligns across 10 bases. Trimming cost V 4 bases and J 6 bases; bases outside gene matches: 10. Germline V gene data show CDR1 as SGHTS and CDR2 as YDEGEE. The CDR3 runs to 17 residues.

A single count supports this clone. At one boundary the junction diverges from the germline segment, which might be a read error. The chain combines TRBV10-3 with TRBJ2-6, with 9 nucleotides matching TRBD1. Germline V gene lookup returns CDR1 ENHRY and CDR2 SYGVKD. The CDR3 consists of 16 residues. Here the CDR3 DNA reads TGTGCCATCAGGGACAGGGGCCTCTCTGGGGCCAACGGCCTGACTTTC. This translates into CAIRDRGLSGANGLTF.

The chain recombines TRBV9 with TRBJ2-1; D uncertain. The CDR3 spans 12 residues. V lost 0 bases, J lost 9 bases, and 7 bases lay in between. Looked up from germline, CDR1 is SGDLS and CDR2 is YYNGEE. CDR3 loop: CASSVDLSEQFF. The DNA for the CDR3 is TGTGCCAGCAGCGTAGATCTGAGTGAGCAGTTCTTC. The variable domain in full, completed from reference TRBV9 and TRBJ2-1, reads DSGVTQTPKHLITATGQRVTLRCSPRSGDLSVYWYQQSLDQGLQFLIQYYNGEERAKGNILERFSAQQFPDLHSELNLSSLELGDSALYFCASSVDLSEQFFGPGTRLTVL.